This record concerns one T cell receptor beta chain sequence. Its antigen is not known. The data derive from a study of blood T cells in healthy people across ages. Study-wide points: Compared with aged donors, long-lived donors showed fewer expanded clones, suggesting selection.

The second PCR ran roughly 7 to 12 cycles with a sample-barcoded 5' primer and J-beta primers. Samples each returned at least 2.5 million CDR3-containing paired-end reads. TCRdb reanalysed the 5' RACE reads using MiXCR and keeps one entry per CDR3 protein. The table lists about 1.6 million distinct CDR3 sequences, around 35% of them singletons. Each donor supplied around 9.9 milliliters of peripheral blood. The CDR3 has 15 residues. The V and J ends lost 7 bases and 2 bases respectively, with 16 bases between them. Germline V CDR1 and CDR2: SNHLY, FYNNEI. The V and J genes are TRBV2 and TRBJ2-3, with TRBD1 as a possible D gene (6 bases). The sequenced sample was blood. The receptor was isolated from a woman aged 25 to 39 in good health. CDR3 bases: TGTGCCAGCAACGGGCAGGGGAGTTACACAGATACGCAGTATTTT. Amino acids: CASNGQGSYTDTQYF.